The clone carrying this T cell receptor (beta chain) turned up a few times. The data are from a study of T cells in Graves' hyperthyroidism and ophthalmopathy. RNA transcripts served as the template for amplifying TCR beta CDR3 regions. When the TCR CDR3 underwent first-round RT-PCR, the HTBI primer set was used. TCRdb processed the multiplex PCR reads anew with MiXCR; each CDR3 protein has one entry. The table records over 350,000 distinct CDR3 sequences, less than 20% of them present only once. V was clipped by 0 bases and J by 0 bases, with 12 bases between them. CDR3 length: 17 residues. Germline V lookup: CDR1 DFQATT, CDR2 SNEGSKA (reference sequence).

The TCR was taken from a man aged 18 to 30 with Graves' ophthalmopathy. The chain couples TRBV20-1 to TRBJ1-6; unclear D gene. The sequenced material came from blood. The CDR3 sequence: CSARDLRLPSYNSPLHF. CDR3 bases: TGCAGTGCTAGAGATCTCCGGCTACCCTCCTATAATTCACCCCTCCACTTT.